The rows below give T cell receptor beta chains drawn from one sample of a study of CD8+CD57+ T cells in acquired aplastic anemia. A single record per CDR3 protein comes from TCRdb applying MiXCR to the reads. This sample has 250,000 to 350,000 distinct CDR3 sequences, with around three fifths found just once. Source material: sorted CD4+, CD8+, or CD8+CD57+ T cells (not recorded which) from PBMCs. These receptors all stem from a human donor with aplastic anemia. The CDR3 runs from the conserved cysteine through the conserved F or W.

CDR3 protein: CSYGQGPSLF
J gene: TRBJ2-1
V gene: TRBV29-1

CDR3 protein: CSVGQGVAGELFF
J gene: TRBJ2-2
V gene: TRBV29-1

CDR3 protein: CATSIRGESQPQHF
J gene: TRBJ1-5
V gene: TRBV24-1

CDR3 protein: CASSLPENTEAFF
J gene: TRBJ1-1
V gene: TRBV12-3/TRBV12-4

CDR3 protein: CASSYGITAGNTIYF
J gene: TRBJ1-3
V gene: TRBV19

CDR3 protein: CASGGGGPPFNEQFF
J gene: TRBJ2-1
V gene: TRBV2

CDR3 protein: CASSSQNQPQHF
J gene: TRBJ1-5
V gene: TRBV7-9

CDR3 protein: CATSDLRLQYF
J gene: TRBJ2-7
V gene: TRBV24-1

CDR3 protein: CASSLRGEFTDTQYF
J gene: TRBJ2-3
V gene: TRBV5-1

CDR3 protein: CASSLRGLGSGTEAFF
J gene: TRBJ1-1
V gene: TRBV11-2

CDR3 protein: CASSVTSGAYNEQFF
J gene: TRBJ2-1
V gene: TRBV5-1

CDR3 protein: CASSFSGGFRETQYF
J gene: TRBJ2-5
V gene: TRBV5-8

CDR3 protein: CASSLVGVNEQFF
J gene: TRBJ2-1
V gene: TRBV7-2

CDR3 protein: CATSWTGSADTQYF
J gene: TRBJ2-3
V gene: TRBV10-3

CDR3 protein: CATSDWTGKDYGYTF
J gene: TRBJ1-2
V gene: TRBV24-1

CDR3 protein: CASKEGASTGELFF
J gene: TRBJ2-2
V gene: TRBV19

CDR3 protein: CASSQTYEQFF
J gene: TRBJ2-1
V gene: TRBV7-8

CDR3 protein: CSARDGGGPDTQYF
J gene: TRBJ2-3
V gene: TRBV20-1

CDR3 protein: CASSLSGAGMTLHF
J gene: TRBJ1-6
V gene: TRBV7-8

CDR3 protein: CASSPRTAGNTIYF
J gene: TRBJ1-3
V gene: TRBV9

CDR3 protein: CASSQDTGRSGYTF
J gene: TRBJ1-2
V gene: TRBV7-2

CDR3 protein: CATSGAGGPNEQFF
J gene: TRBJ2-1
V gene: TRBV24-1

CDR3 protein: CASSEQIATYSGANVLTF
J gene: TRBJ2-6
V gene: TRBV7-6

CDR3 protein: CSARGSGGARGYTF
J gene: TRBJ1-2
V gene: TRBV20-1

CDR3 protein: CASSLAGTAHREQFF
J gene: TRBJ2-1
V gene: TRBV5-5

CDR3 protein: CASSIGYGYTF
J gene: TRBJ1-2
V gene: TRBV19

CDR3 protein: CASSLGGRTDTQYF
J gene: TRBJ2-3
V gene: TRBV7-8

CDR3 protein: CASSLDRVNEKLFF
J gene: TRBJ1-4
V gene: TRBV7-8

CDR3 protein: CASSLDERINNEQFF
J gene: TRBJ2-1
V gene: TRBV7-4

CDR3 protein: CASSMIGGGMNTEAFF
J gene: TRBJ1-1
V gene: TRBV19

CDR3 protein: CASRGGGDTGELFF
J gene: TRBJ2-2
V gene: TRBV5-5

CDR3 protein: CSTTRKGDDHGYTF
J gene: TRBJ1-2
V gene: TRBV29-1

CDR3 protein: CASSFAPGTDYTGELFF
J gene: TRBJ2-2
V gene: TRBV7-6

CDR3 protein: CSATDYQRVNYGYTF
J gene: TRBJ1-2
V gene: TRBV20-1

CDR3 protein: CASSSQGGNNAEAFF
J gene: TRBJ1-1
V gene: TRBV5-1

CDR3 protein: CASSQDRDYEQYF
J gene: TRBJ2-7
V gene: TRBV7-2

CDR3 protein: CASSLVSGGHTKQPQHF
J gene: TRBJ1-5
V gene: TRBV7-2

CDR3 protein: CASSLRRLWGQTDTQYF
J gene: TRBJ2-3
V gene: TRBV7-8

CDR3 protein: CSVEGAGGADEQYF
J gene: TRBJ2-7
V gene: TRBV29-1

CDR3 protein: CASSLSWGRDYGYTF
J gene: TRBJ1-2
V gene: TRBV18

CDR3 protein: CASSLGGGFNNEQFF
J gene: .
V gene: TRBV7-9

CDR3 protein: CASSSTWSAGQNGDTQYF
J gene: TRBJ2-3
V gene: TRBV7-2

CDR3 protein: CASSLVAGVRETQYF
J gene: TRBJ2-5
V gene: TRBV7-9

CDR3 protein: CASSSGTETQYF
J gene: TRBJ2-5
V gene: TRBV12-3/TRBV12-4

CDR3 protein: CASSLRQGVYSYNEQFF
J gene: TRBJ2-1
V gene: TRBV7-8

CDR3 protein: CASSQMGAWEQYF
J gene: TRBJ2-7
V gene: TRBV14

CDR3 protein: CASREGLKGTTLHF
J gene: TRBJ1-6
V gene: TRBV2

CDR3 protein: CASSLLREGSTDTQYF
J gene: TRBJ2-3
V gene: TRBV5-4

CDR3 protein: CASSFGQGETQYF
J gene: TRBJ2-5
V gene: TRBV11-2

CDR3 protein: CAISERQNTEAFF
J gene: TRBJ1-1
V gene: TRBV10-3

CDR3 protein: CASSQELRGVNYGYTF
J gene: TRBJ1-2
V gene: TRBV4-1

CDR3 protein: CASSISGTLRSPLHF
J gene: TRBJ1-6
V gene: TRBV19

CDR3 protein: CSATGQGNTGELFF
J gene: TRBJ2-2
V gene: TRBV20-1

CDR3 protein: CASSLVAGEKLFF
J gene: TRBJ1-4
V gene: TRBV5-6

CDR3 protein: CSVAGTRAYEQYF
J gene: TRBJ2-7
V gene: TRBV29-1

CDR3 protein: CASSPPGQGNQPQHF
J gene: TRBJ1-5
V gene: TRBV25-1

CDR3 protein: CASRDAGQAVSNEKLFF
J gene: TRBJ1-4
V gene: TRBV9

CDR3 protein: CASGLAGTYNEQFF
J gene: TRBJ2-1
V gene: TRBV10-2

CDR3 protein: CASSSPRGGMNTEAFF
J gene: TRBJ1-1
V gene: TRBV5-1